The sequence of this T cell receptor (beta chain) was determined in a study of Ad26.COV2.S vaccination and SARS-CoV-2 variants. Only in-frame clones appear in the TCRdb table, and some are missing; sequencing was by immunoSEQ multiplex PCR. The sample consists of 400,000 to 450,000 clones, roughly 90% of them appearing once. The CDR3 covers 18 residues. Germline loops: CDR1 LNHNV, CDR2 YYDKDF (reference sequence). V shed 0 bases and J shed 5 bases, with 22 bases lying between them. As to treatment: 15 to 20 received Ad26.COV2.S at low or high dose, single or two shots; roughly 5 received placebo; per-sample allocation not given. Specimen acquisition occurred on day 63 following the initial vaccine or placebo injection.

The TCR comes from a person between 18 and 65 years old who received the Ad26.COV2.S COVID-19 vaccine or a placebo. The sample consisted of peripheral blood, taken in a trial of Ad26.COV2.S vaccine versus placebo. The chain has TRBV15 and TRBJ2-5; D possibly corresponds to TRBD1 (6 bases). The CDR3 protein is CATSRDWGRGEGEETQYF. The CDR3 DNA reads TGTGCCACCAGCAGAGATTGGGGCAGGGGAGAGGGCGAGGAGACCCAGTACTTC.